Included here is one T cell receptor beta chain sequence, with context. This entry belongs to a study of blood T cell repertoires in COVID-19. The germline CDR1 and CDR2 sequences are ENHRY and SYGVKD. Deletions cut 3 bases from V and 3 bases from J, with 9 bases between. This CDR3 is built from 14 residues. Profiled with immunoSEQ multiplex PCR; TCRdb holds only in-frame clones, not every one. The top ten hold about 1.5% of the sample, which has around 140,000 clones, roughly 87% seen once. The chain is built from TRBV10-3 and TRBJ2-1; possibly TRBD1 for D (5 bases). Sequenced input: peripheral blood. The origin of this receptor is a human donor in a cohort sampled during active COVID-19. The CDR3 DNA reads as TGTGCCATCAGTGAACGCGACAGCTACAATGAGCAGTTCTTC. Encoded protein: CAISERDSYNEQFF.